Following are 16 T cell receptor beta chains from one sample sequenced in a study of T cell repertoires in cytomegalovirus infection (dated by TCRdb to between 2018 and 2021). This specimen's treatment or condition label, interpreted: in vitro stimulation with specific CMV peptide epitopes to enrich CMV-specific T cells. Their cognate antigens are unknown. Sequencer: Illumina HiSeq 1500. TCRdb reran the public reads through fastp at Q25 and MiXCR, keeping productive beta chains. CDR3 protein sequences are deduplicated, and each keeps its most common genes and DNA. The sample includes some 120,000 distinct CDR3 sequences, with 32% observed a single time. Of the sample, about 53% falls within the top ten clones. Source: CD8+ T cells from cultured PBMCs, taken from culture after CMV antigen stimulation. These receptors all stem from a human donor in good health (CMV status not recorded). Some clones in this sample may be carry-over from other donors' samples.

This clonotype came up many times. The chain couples TRBV7-8 to TRBJ2-7, with D possibly TRBD1 on 5 matching bases. Germline CDR1 is SGHVS and CDR2 is FQNEAQ. The V gene lost 3 bases and the J gene lost 2 bases, with 20 bases spanning the gap. The CDR3 covers 17 residues. CDR3 sequence reads: CASSLYSGLPLTYEQYF. CDR3 DNA: TGTGCCAGCAGCTTGTATTCAGGGCTTCCATTAACCTACGAGCAGTACTTC.

The J gene is TRBJ1-1, the V gene TRBV10-3, with D hard to call. V lost 4 bases and J 5 bases, leaving 14 bases between the germline ends. CDR1 is ENHRY and CDR2 is SYGVKD in the germline V gene. CDR3 length: 14 residues. The CDR3 loop is CAISGAGRWTEAFF. As DNA, the CDR3 is TGTGCCATCAGTGGAGCAGGAAGGTGGACTGAAGCTTTCTTT.

This clonotype was seen a handful of times. The chain couples TRBV7-9 to TRBJ2-6; 8 nucleotides align to TRBD1. The trim removed 5 bases at V and 0 bases at J, leaving 12 bases unmatched. The germline V gene encodes CDR1 SEHNR and CDR2 FQNEAQ (reference sequence). CDR3 length: 19 residues. The CDR3 DNA reads as TGTGCCAGCAGCCCCCGGACAGGGCCTCTTCCCTCTGGGGCCAACGTCCTGACTTTC. Its protein is CASSPRTGPLPSGANVLTF.

The rearrangement links TRBV14 to TRBJ2-1; D is uncertain. The CDR3 is made up of 13 amino acids. Between the trimmed V and J ends, which lost 1 base and 4 bases, there was a span of 5 bases. Germline CDR1 reads SGHDN; CDR2 reads FVKESK. CDR3 protein: CASSQAVYNEQFF. The CDR3 DNA reads TGTGCCAGCAGCCAAGCCGTTTACAATGAGCAGTTCTTC.

The chain links TRBV5-1 to TRBJ2-1; 7 bases line up with TRBD2. The CDR3 covers 14 residues. V gave up 5 bases and J gave up 3 bases; unmatched junction bases: 5. Germline V CDR1 and CDR2: SGHRS, YFSETQ. The CDR3: CASRIASGYNEQFF. The CDR3 nucleotides are TGCGCCAGCAGGATCGCTAGCGGCTACAATGAGCAGTTCTTC.

J is TRBJ1-6 and V is TRBV27; 8 nucleotides match TRBD1. Germline V gives CDR1 MNHEY, CDR2 SMNVEV (reference sequence). The trim removed 6 bases at V and 10 bases at J, leaving 5 bases unmatched. CDR3 length equals 13 residues. DNA for the CDR3: TGTGCCAGCAGGACCGCAGGGGGCTCACCCCTCCACTTT. Residues: CASRTAGGSPLHF.

This clonotype occurred many times. This chain connects TRBV7-9 to TRBJ1-1, with 8 bases matching TRBD1. This CDR3 has 18 amino acids. CDR1 and CDR2 (germline): SEHNR, FQNEAQ (reference sequence). Trimming cost V 4 bases and J 0 bases; bases outside gene matches: 13. CDR3 sequence reads: CASSSTARQGSLNTEAFF. The CDR3 coding sequence is TGTGCCAGCAGCTCCACCGCCCGACAGGGGTCCCTGAACACTGAAGCTTTCTTT.

CDR3: CASSQGRQGSYEQYF. For the CDR3, the DNA is TGCGCCAGCAGCCAGGGGAGGCAGGGCTCCTACGAGCAGTACTTC. The chain is built from TRBV4-1 and TRBJ2-7; the D gene is possibly TRBD2 (6 bases). V was cut by 3 bases and J by 0 bases, with 12 bases left in between. The CDR3 is 15 amino acids. Germline CDR1 is MGHRA and CDR2 is YSYEKL.

The chain carries TRBV12-3 or TRBV12-4 and TRBJ2-5; D uncertain. The CDR3 runs to 12 residues. V lost 2 bases to trimming and J lost 10 bases, with 11 bases between them. CDR3 amino acids: CASSLLYADQYF. The DNA for the CDR3 is TGTGCCAGCAGTTTATTATATGCAGACCAGTACTTC.

On this clonotype itself: This sequence may be a read error, since a much larger clone differs from it by one base. The chain employs TRBV12-3 or TRBV12-4 and TRBJ2-1; 8 nucleotides agree with TRBD2. The CDR3 contains 14 residues. The DNA of the CDR3 is TGTGCCAGCACACGAGCGGGGGTGTACAATGAGCAGTGCTTC. The encoded protein is CASTRAGVYNEQCF.

This clonotype was seen a few times. The chain couples TRBV28 to TRBJ1-1, with no clear D. V lost 10 bases and J lost 0, with 12 bases in between. The CDR3 runs 13 residues. The V gene's germline CDR1 is MDHEN and CDR2 SYDVKM. This CDR3 reads CATSPGVNTEAFF. The CDR3 DNA sequence: TGTGCCACCTCCCCCGGGGTGAACACTGAAGCTTTCTTT.

This clonotype has only a few counts. The rearrangement links TRBV4-1 to TRBJ2-1; TRBD1 or TRBD2 may be the D gene (5 bases each). The CDR3 length is 16 residues. The V end was cut by 1 base, the J end by 0 bases, with 10 bases between. In germline, CDR1 is MGHRA, CDR2 YSYEKL. CDR3 amino acids: CASSQGEGSSYNEQFF. The CDR3 region has the DNA TGCGCCAGCAGCCAAGGCGAGGGGAGCTCCTACAATGAGCAGTTCTTC.

This clonotype was detected once. The CDR3 reads CSAGRGQSIYNEQFF. The CDR3 DNA is TGCAGTGCTGGACGCGGACAGAGTATTTACAATGAGCAGTTCTTC. This chain connects TRBV20-1 to TRBJ2-1; D may be TRBD1 (6 bases). The germline V and J ends were trimmed by 5 bases and 4 bases, with 18 bases remaining between them. CDR1 is DFQATT, CDR2 SNEGSKA, per germline (reference sequence). The CDR3 contains 15 residues.

This clonotype was counted between two and nine times. The chain combines TRBV20-1 with TRBJ2-1; the match to TRBD2 covers 9 bases. Germline V gives CDR1 DFQATT, CDR2 SNEGSKA (reference sequence). V lost 5 bases to trimming and J lost 2 bases; unmatched junction nucleotides: 7. The CDR3 sequence is 15 residues long. CDR3 DNA sequence: TGCAGTGCTCTCTCGGAGCGGGGGGCCTACAATGAGCAGTTCTTC. As protein: CSALSERGAYNEQFF.

This clonotype was picked up a small number of times. The chain combines TRBV7-9 with TRBJ2-7; D is perhaps TRBD2 (5 bases). The CDR3 is 15 residues long. Trimming stripped 6 bases from V and 6 bases from J, with 21 bases between. Looked up from germline, CDR1 is SEHNR and CDR2 is FQNEAQ (reference sequence). The DNA of the CDR3 is TGTGCCAGCAGGCAAACCGGGATGGGAGTCGGCGAGCAGTACTTC. Translating it yields CASRQTGMGVGEQYF.

The chain recombines TRBV28 with TRBJ2-7; the D gene is possibly TRBD2 (6 bases). The CDR3 contains 16 residues. The germline V gene has CDR1 MDHEN and CDR2 SYDVKM. V was trimmed by 5 bases and J by 0 bases, leaving 17 bases between them. The CDR3 sequence is CASSGLGLAFSYEQYF. As DNA, the CDR3 is TGTGCCAGCAGTGGCCTGGGACTGGCTTTCTCCTACGAGCAGTACTTC. Supplemented by reference TRBV28 and TRBJ2-7, the full variable domain reads DVKVTQSSRYLVKRTGEKVFLECVQDMDHENMFWYRQDPGLGLRLIYFSYDVKMKEKGDIPEGYSVSREKKERFSLILESASTNQTSMYLCASSGLGLAFSYEQYFGPGTRLTVT.